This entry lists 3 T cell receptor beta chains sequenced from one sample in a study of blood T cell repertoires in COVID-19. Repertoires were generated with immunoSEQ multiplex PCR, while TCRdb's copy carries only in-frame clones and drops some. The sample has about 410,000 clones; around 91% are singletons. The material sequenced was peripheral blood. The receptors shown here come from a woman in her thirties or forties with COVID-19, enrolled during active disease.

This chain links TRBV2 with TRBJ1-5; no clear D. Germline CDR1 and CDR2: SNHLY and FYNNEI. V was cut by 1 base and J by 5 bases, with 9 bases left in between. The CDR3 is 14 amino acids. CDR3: CASSEVTADQPQHF. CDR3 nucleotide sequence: TGTGCCAGCAGTGAAGTAACAGCCGATCAGCCCCAGCATTTT.

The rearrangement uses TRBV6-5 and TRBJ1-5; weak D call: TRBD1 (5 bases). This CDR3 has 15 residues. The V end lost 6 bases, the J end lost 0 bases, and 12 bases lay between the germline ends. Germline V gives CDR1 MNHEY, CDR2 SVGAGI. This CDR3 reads CASRSDSHSNQPQHF. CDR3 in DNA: TGTGCCAGCAGATCAGACAGCCATAGCAATCAGCCCCAGCATTTT.

The CDR3 spells CASSLQSGTGGNYGYTF. CDR3 in DNA: TGTGCCAGCAGTCTACAATCGGGCACAGGGGGCAACTATGGCTACACCTTC. V usage is TRBV27 and J usage is TRBJ1-2; 9 positions match TRBD1. V was pared by 5 bases and J by 2 bases, with 12 bases of the junction left unmatched. CDR1 and CDR2 from the germline V gene are MNHEY and SMNVEV (reference sequence). This CDR3 is 17 amino acids long.